Reported below is one T cell receptor (beta chain). 13 Jbeta primers and 60 Vbeta primers were used for the PCR. Clones were sequenced by immunoSEQ multiplex PCR, and TCRdb holds only the in-frame ones, with some missing. Of roughly 100,000 clones in the sample, under 85% were seen once. The data are from a study of cytomegalovirus exposure and HLA in healthy donors. The CDR3 has 14 amino acids. The junction had 5 bases not matched to a gene; V was cut back by 4 bases and J by 2 bases. Germline CDR1 reads KGHSH; CDR2 reads LQKENI. This clonotype originated in a woman in her thirties or forties in good health and CMV-seropositive. The sample comprised PBMCs. The chain couples TRBV18 to TRBJ2-7, with 7 nucleotides matching TRBD2. DNA for the CDR3: TGTGCCAGCTCACGTGGCGGGGGAACCTACGAGCAGTACTTC. Its translation: CASSRGGGTYEQYF.